This is a list of T cell receptor beta chains from one sample in a study of blood T cell repertoires in COVID-19. Assay used: immunoSEQ multiplex PCR; TCRdb lists only in-frame clones, some missing. The sample includes approximately 280,000 clones, around 89% of them seen just once. The sequenced sample was peripheral blood. The receptors come from a man between 40 and 49 years old with acute or convalescent COVID-19. CDR3s include the opening cysteine and the closing phenylalanine or tryptophan. D genes are given only for firm matches. Some rows mark clone size as missing; the rest say once, few, many or name a class of expanded clone.

NA,13,TRBJ1-6,TRBV5-6,NA,TGTGCCAGCAGCTTCCGGGGAGGATCACCCCTCCACTTT,CASSFRGGSPLHF
NA,16,TRBJ2-1,TRBV24-1,TRBD2,TGTGCCACCAGTGGGGGAGCGGGGCTATCCTACAATGAGCAGTTCTTC,CATSGGAGLSYNEQFF
NA,16,TRBJ1-1,TRBV12-5,TRBD1,TGTGCTAGTGGTCGGCGACAGGGAAGCTTGAACACTGAAGCTTTCTTT,CASGRRQGSLNTEAFF
NA,14,TRBJ2-1,TRBV5-6,TRBD2,TGTGCCAGCAGCCCCGGGGGGGCCTACAATGAGCAGTTCTTC,CASSPGGAYNEQFF
NA,15,TRBJ1-5,TRBV6-1,NA,TGTGCCAGCAGTGATAACGGACAAGGGGGTCAGCCCCAGCATTTT,CASSDNGQGGQPQHF
NA,13,TRBJ1-4,TRBV3-1/TRBV3-2,NA,TGTGCCAGCAGCCAGGGCGCACGGGGAAAACTGTTTTTT,CASSQGARGKLFF
NA,13,TRBJ2-3,TRBV9,NA,TGTGCCAGCAGCGTAGCTCCAGCAGATACGCAGTATTTT,CASSVAPADTQYF
NA,14,TRBJ1-2,TRBV6-5,TRBD1,TGTGCCAGCAGAATGGGACAGGGGAACTATGGCTACACCTTC,CASRMGQGNYGYTF
NA,13,TRBJ2-1,TRBV15,NA,TGTGCCACCAGTCCCGCGGAGGGGCGTGAGCAGTTCTTC,CATSPAEGREQFF
NA,14,TRBJ1-5,TRBV10-3,NA,TGTGCCATCAGTGAGATCCGGGGGAATCAGCCCCAGCATTTT,CAISEIRGNQPQHF
NA,14,TRBJ1-3,TRBV18,NA,TGTGCCAGCACGGGACAAAGCTCTGGAAACACCATATATTTT,CASTGQSSGNTIYF
NA,17,TRBJ2-7,TRBV6-1,NA,TGTGCCAGCAGTGACCTAAGGGAGGCCTCGATATCCTACGAGCAGTACTTC,CASSDLREASISYEQYF
NA,16,TRBJ1-6,TRBV10-2,NA,TGCGCCAGCAGTGAACGGGGGGTTAGGGATAATTCACCCCTCCACTTT,CASSERGVRDNSPLHF
NA,16,TRBJ2-7,TRBV12-5,TRBD2,TGTGCTAGTGGTCCCAATGGGACTAGCCTAACCTACGAGCAGTACTTC,CASGPNGTSLTYEQYF
NA,15,TRBJ1-4,TRBV6-5,NA,TGTGCCAGCAGTAAGTGGGCAGCAACTAATGAAAAACTGTTTTTT,CASSKWAATNEKLFF
NA,16,TRBJ1-4,TRBV10-3,NA,TGTGCCATCAGTCCGAGGGATGCTGCAACTAATGAAAAACTGTTTTTT,CAISPRDAATNEKLFF
NA,15,TRBJ2-2,TRBV19,TRBD1,TGTGCCAGTAGTATTTTCGGGACAGGGTCCGGGGAGCTGTTTTTT,CASSIFGTGSGELFF
NA,16,TRBJ2-2,TRBV27,TRBD2,TGTGCCAGCAGCCGGACTAGCGGGGGGGATGTCGGGGAGCTGTTTTTT,CASSRTSGGDVGELFF
NA,17,TRBJ1-5,TRBV2,NA,TGTGCCAGCAGTGATTTCGTCTGGCGGGGGTTCTATCAGCCCCAGCATTTT,CASSDFVWRGFYQPQHF
NA,15,TRBJ1-2,TRBV5-4,NA,TGTGCCAGCAGCCCTTCTCCAGGGTCGGGCTATGGCTACACCTTC,CASSPSPGSGYGYTF
NA,11,TRBJ1-3,TRBV20-1,NA,TGCAGTGCTCGCTCCGGTTACGCCATATATTTT,CSARSGYAIYF
NA,13,TRBJ1-6,TRBV7-8,NA,TGTGCCAGCAGTCCCGGAGGCGATTCACCCCTCCACTTT,CASSPGGDSPLHF
NA,14,TRBJ1-2,TRBV9,NA,TGTGCCAGCAGCGTAGATCAGGGATGGGAAGGCTACACCTTC,CASSVDQGWEGYTF
few,16,TRBJ1-3,TRBV5-1,TRBD1,TGCGCCAGCAGCCCAGGGGGAGAGAGCTCTGGAAACACCATATATTTT,CASSPGGESSGNTIYF
NA,16,TRBJ2-2,TRBV4-2,TRBD2,TGTGCCAGCAGCCAAGGGCTAGCGGGAAACACCGGGGAGCTGTTTTTT,CASSQGLAGNTGELFF
NA,17,TRBJ1-6,TRBV12-5,TRBD1,TGTGCTAGTGGTTTAGCCCCAGGATGGAGGGGGCCTTCACCCCTCCACTTT,CASGLAPGWRGPSPLHF
NA,14,TRBJ1-1,TRBV2,NA,TGTGCCAGCAGTGAGATGATTGAGGGCACTGAAGCTTTCTTT,CASSEMIEGTEAFF
NA,13,TRBJ1-2,TRBV5-1,NA,TGCGCCAGCAGCTTTGGGGCTGTTTATGGCTACACCTTC,CASSFGAVYGYTF
NA,16,TRBJ2-3,TRBV14,TRBD2,TGTGCCAGCAGCCGGCGGGTACTAGCGGTGACAGATACGCAGTATTTT,CASSRRVLAVTDTQYF
NA,15,TRBJ2-7,TRBV7-2,NA,TGTGCCAGCAGCCCCGGAGGGGCTAGCTCCTACGAGCAGTACTTC,CASSPGGASSYEQYF
NA,12,TRBJ1-5,TRBV10-3,NA,TGTGCCATCGGAGGGGTCCGTCAGCCCCAGCATTTT,CAIGGVRQPQHF
once,13,TRBJ1-2,TRBV5-6,TRBD1,TGTGCCAGCAGTCCCGGGACAGGCGACGGCTACACCTTC,CASSPGTGDGYTF
NA,12,TRBJ2-7,TRBV20-1,TRBD1,TGCAGTGCTACTGACAGGGACTACGAGCAGTACTTC,CSATDRDYEQYF
NA,15,TRBJ1-1,TRBV6-1,TRBD1,TGTGCCAGCAGTGAAGCGGGACAGATGAACACTGAAGCTTTCTTT,CASSEAGQMNTEAFF
NA,14,TRBJ2-3,TRBV5-5,TRBD2,TGTGCCAGCAGGCTAGCGGGAGGCACAGATACGCAGTATTTT,CASRLAGGTDTQYF
NA,15,TRBJ2-1,TRBV28,TRBD2,TGTGCCAGCAGCTCTCGTCGGGGGGGTTACAATGAGCAGTTCTTC,CASSSRRGGYNEQFF
NA,16,TRBJ1-1,TRBV7-6,TRBD1,TGTGCCAGCAGGCCCCTTGGCGACAGGGCGAACACTGAAGCTTTCTTT,CASRPLGDRANTEAFF
NA,12,TRBJ2-2,TRBV6-5,TRBD1,TGTGCCAGCAGCGTAGACAGGGGACGGCTGTTTTTT,CASSVDRGRLFF
NA,15,TRBJ2-7,TRBV5-1,NA,TGCGCCAGCAGCTTGGCCCTCGCAGGAATGAGCGAGCAGTACTTC,CASSLALAGMSEQYF
once,12,TRBJ2-3,TRBV24-1,NA,TGTGCCACCATAGGGGACACAGATACGCAGTATTTT,CATIGDTDTQYF
NA,15,TRBJ2-3,TRBV5-1,NA,TGCGCCAGCAGCTTACCCTACTCCACCTTAAATACGCAGTATTTT,CASSLPYSTLNTQYF
once,13,TRBJ2-7,TRBV5-1,NA,TGCGCCAGCAGCGTTTCGACAGGTTACGAGCAGTACTTC,CASSVSTGYEQYF
once,16,TRBJ1-1,TRBV12-5,TRBD1,TGTGCTAGTGGTTTGGTACTTGGGACAGGGCCCCGGGGGGCTTTCTTT,CASGLVLGTGPRGAFF
NA,14,TRBJ1-4,TRBV18,TRBD1,TGTGCCAGCTCGGGACAGGGGAAGAATGAAAAACTGTTTTTT,CASSGQGKNEKLFF
NA,12,TRBJ2-1,TRBV3-1/TRBV3-2,NA,TGTGCCAGCAGCCGGGGGGGGGCTGAGCAGTTCTTC,CASSRGGAEQFF
once,16,TRBJ1-4,TRBV5-1,TRBD1,TGCGCCAGCACCGACCGACAGGGTCCAACTAATGAAAAACTGTTTTTT,CASTDRQGPTNEKLFF
NA,14,TRBJ2-7,TRBV15,NA,TGTGCCACCAGCAGAGGGGACACACACTACGAGCAGTACTTC,CATSRGDTHYEQYF
once,13,TRBJ2-7,TRBV11-1,TRBD1,TGTGCCAGCTCCGTCGACAGGGGCTACGAGCAGTACTTC,CASSVDRGYEQYF
NA,13,TRBJ1-2,TRBV30,NA,TGTGCCTGGAGTGAGGACACCCCCTATGGCTACACCTTC,CAWSEDTPYGYTF